This T cell receptor beta chain was obtained from a study of T-cell memory formation after mild COVID-19 (dated by TCRdb to 2020 to 2023). Study-wide context: TCR sequence clusters from the two donors were found to be largely donor specific. T-cell clones expanding and contracting after mild COVID-19 in a couple of donors were tracked by longitudinal TCRalpha and TCRbeta repertoire sequencing. The cohort comprised two young, previously healthy adult volunteers, one female and one male.

This clonotype was seen a few times. The clone's antigen remains unknown. Base quality data are lacking; no much larger clone is found one base away. Paper-wide results and their limitations: Some responding clones were detected in pre-infection memory, which suggested that pre-existing cross-reactive memory T cells had joined the SARS-CoV-2 response. From day 15 to 85, contracting clones showed balanced CD4/CD8 phenotypes, whereas a second wave of clones that expanded from day 15 to 37 leaned towards CD4+. The study covered only two mild cases, and larger cohorts including severe cases with pre-infection samples were considered necessary. The second-wave clones that peaked on day 37 were not confirmed to be SARS-CoV-2 specific. Contracting CD4+ clones were found mainly in CM and EM memory subsets, while CD8+ clones were enriched in EMRA.

Relative to germline, V is 2 bases shorter and J is 4 bases shorter, with 7 bases between their ends. The CDR3 spans 13 residues, from the cysteine through the phenylalanine. CDR3 DNA is the only sequence kept; it has 39 bases, read in frame from the first base. CDR1 and CDR2 are read off the germline V gene as MNHEY and SVGAGI. Ficoll-Paque density gradient centrifugation was used to isolate PBMCs. Sequencing instrument: Illumina NovaSeq 6000. Using 5'RACE with constant-segment primers, TCRalpha and TCRbeta cDNA libraries were constructed, with sample barcodes and unique molecular identifiers added in the process. RNA was extracted from every sample with Trizol reagent. Library amplification was performed in two PCR steps, and a second sample barcode and Illumina TruSeq adapters were introduced in the second step. Sequencing of the libraries was done on an Illumina NovaSeq, producing 2 x 150 bp paired-end reads. On the authors' methods: Demultiplexing of reads and collapsing into UMI-guided consensus sequences were performed with migec v1.2.7. Using mixcr v2.1.11, the UMI consensuses were aligned to TRA and TRB V and J templates and assembled into clonotypes. A clonotype was counted as expanded or contracted only when both edgeR and NoisET called the clonotype significant, with the noise models trained on biological replicates. For edgeR calls, the cutoffs were a false discovery rate-adjusted p below 0.01 and a log2 fold-change threshold of 1. As an exploratory analysis of dynamics, max-normalized trajectories of the 1000 most abundant clonotypes were examined with PCA combined with hierarchical clustering. Separately sequenced CD4+ and CD8+ repertoires were used to assign the CD4 or CD8 phenotype of responding clones. TCRdb took the public reads, trimmed them with fastp at Q25, ran MiXCR for clone calling and kept in-frame beta chains. Records with the same CDR3 protein are collapsed into one entry carrying the most frequent genes and DNA. It is TCRdb's table, rather than the study itself, that gives the V and J calls and clone size. The sample table lists 65,000 to 90,000 distinct CDR3 sequences, over 11% of them with a count of one. Of the sample, 25% to 35% falls within the top ten clones.

This receptor was obtained from an adult woman who had mild COVID-19 (a few samples of this study predate the infection). The sample titles of this study are shuffled in the database, so cell type and time point are left out; the donor was told from shared clones. The chain couples TRBV6-5 to TRBJ2-3; the D gene is not confidently resolved. Material: PBMCs or a T cell subset sorted from them (not recorded which). The DNA sequence reads TGTGCCAGCAGTTACCGCGGCGCAGATACGCAGTATTTT. Protein translation: CASSYRGADTQYF.